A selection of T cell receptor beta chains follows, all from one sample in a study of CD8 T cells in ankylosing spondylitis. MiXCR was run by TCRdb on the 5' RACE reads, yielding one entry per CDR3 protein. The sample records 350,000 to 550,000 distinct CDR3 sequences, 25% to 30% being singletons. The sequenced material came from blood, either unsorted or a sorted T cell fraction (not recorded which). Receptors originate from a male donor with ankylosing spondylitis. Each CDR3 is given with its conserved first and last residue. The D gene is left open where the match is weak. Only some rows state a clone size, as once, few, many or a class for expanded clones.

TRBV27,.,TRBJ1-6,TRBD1,CASRKQGAPNSPLHF,TGTGCCAGCAGGAAACAGGGGGCGCCGAATTCACCCCTCCACTTT
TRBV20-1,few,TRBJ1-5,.,CSARVPGASNQPQHF,TGCAGTGCTAGAGTTCCCGGGGCCAGCAATCAGCCCCAGCATTTT
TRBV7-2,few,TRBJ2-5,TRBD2,CASSSPVAGGRKTQYF,TGTGCCAGCAGCTCACCGGTAGCGGGAGGGAGGAAGACCCAGTACTTC
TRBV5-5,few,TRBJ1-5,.,CASSLFPGQPQHF,TGTGCCAGCAGCTTGTTTCCGGGACAGCCCCAGCATTTT
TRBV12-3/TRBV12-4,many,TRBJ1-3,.,CASSLGLGSGNTIYF,TGTGCCAGCAGTTTAGGCTTGGGCTCTGGAAACACCATATATTTT
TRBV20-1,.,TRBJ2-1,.,CSARPAGPRSYNEQFF,TGCAGTGCTCGACCGGCGGGACCTCGCTCCTACAATGAGCAGTTCTTC
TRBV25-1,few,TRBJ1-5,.,CASSEGGGQRGNQPQHF,TGTGCCAGCAGTGAAGGAGGAGGCCAGAGGGGTAATCAGCCCCAGCATTTT
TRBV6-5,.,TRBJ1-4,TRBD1,CASITSWRGREKLFF,TGTGCCAGCATTACTTCTTGGAGGGGGCGTGAAAAACTGTTTTTT
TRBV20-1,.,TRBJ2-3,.,CSAPRLVTSTDTQYF,TGCAGTGCCCCAAGGTTAGTGACTAGCACAGATACGCAGTATTTT
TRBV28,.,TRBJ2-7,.,CASTAGSYEQYF,TGTGCCAGCACAGCTGGGTCCTACGAGCAGTACTTC
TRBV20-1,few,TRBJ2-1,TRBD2,CSAPVYGSGGSYNEQFF,TGCAGTGCTCCCGTCTACGGGAGCGGGGGGTCGTACAATGAGCAGTTCTTC
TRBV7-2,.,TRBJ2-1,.,CASSQLALDAYEQFF,TGTGCCAGCAGCCAACTAGCACTAGATGCCTATGAGCAGTTCTTC
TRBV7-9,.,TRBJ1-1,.,CASSSLGQVKAFF,TGTGCCAGCAGCTCCCTGGGACAAGTGAAAGCTTTCTTT
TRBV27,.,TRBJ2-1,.,CASSSLGRLNEQFF,TGTGCCAGCAGTTCCTTGGGGAGACTCAATGAGCAGTTCTTC
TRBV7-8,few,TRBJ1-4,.,CASSLVAAATNEKLFF,TGTGCCAGCAGCTTAGTGGCAGCCGCAACTAATGAAAAACTGTTTTTT
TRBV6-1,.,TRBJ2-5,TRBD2,CASSEARVAGGFGETQYF,TGTGCCAGCAGTGAAGCGAGGGTAGCGGGAGGTTTCGGGGAGACCCAGTACTTC
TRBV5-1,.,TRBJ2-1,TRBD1,CASSLGVFDGTGGIYNEQFF,TGCGCCAGCAGCTTGGGCGTGTTTGACGGGACAGGGGGAATCTACAATGAGCAGTTCTTC
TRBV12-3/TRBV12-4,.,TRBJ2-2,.,CASSLEGVRTGELFF,TGTGCCAGCAGTTTAGAAGGGGTTCGGACCGGGGAGCTGTTTTTT
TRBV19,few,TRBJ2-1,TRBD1,CASSPRGQAYYNEQFF,TGTGCCAGTAGTCCGAGGGGGCAGGCATATTACAATGAGCAGTTCTTC
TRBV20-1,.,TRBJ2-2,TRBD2,CSAPLQRESPGELFF,TGCAGTGCTCCATTGCAGCGGGAGTCCCCCGGGGAGCTGTTTTTT
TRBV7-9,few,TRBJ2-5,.,CASSLALGTQYF,TGTGCCAGCAGCTTGGCACTCGGGACCCAGTACTTC
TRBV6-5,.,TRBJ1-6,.,CASSYEAPGTNSPLHF,TGTGCCAGCAGTTACGAAGCTCCCGGGACAAATTCACCCCTCCACTTT
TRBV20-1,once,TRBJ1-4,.,CSAPDPSGKLFF,TGCAGTGCTCCCGACCCGAGCGGAAAACTGTTTTTT
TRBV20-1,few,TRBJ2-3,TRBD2,CSARERGLAGEYF,TGCAGTGCTAGAGAGAGGGGACTAGCGGGAGAGTATTTT
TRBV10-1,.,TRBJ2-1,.,CASAEAGDNEQFF,TGCGCCAGCGCCGAGGCAGGGGACAATGAGCAGTTCTTC
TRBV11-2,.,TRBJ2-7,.,CASSLFEGREQYF,TGTGCCAGCAGCTTATTCGAAGGACGCGAGCAGTACTTC
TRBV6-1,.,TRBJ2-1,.,CASSPGPLRGHEQFF,TGTGCCAGCAGTCCAGGTCCCCTGAGGGGCCATGAGCAGTTCTTC
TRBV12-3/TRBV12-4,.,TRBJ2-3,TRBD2,CASSLRTSGISTDTQYF,TGTGCCAGCAGTCTTAGGACTAGCGGGATAAGCACAGATACGCAGTATTTT
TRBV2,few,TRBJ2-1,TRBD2,CASSGTSGNNEQFF,TGCGCCAGCAGTGGTACTAGCGGGAACAATGAGCAGTTCTTC
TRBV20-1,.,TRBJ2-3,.,CSARDLRYRDHRSTQYF,TGCAGTGCTAGAGATCTCAGGTACAGGGACCACAGAAGTACGCAGTATTTT
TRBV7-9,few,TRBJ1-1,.,CASSPPGPEAFF,TGTGCCAGCAGCCCCCCAGGGCCTGAAGCTTTCTTT
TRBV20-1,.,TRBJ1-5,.,CSARPGPDVVQHF,TGCAGTGCTAGACCGGGACCTGATGTGGTCCAGCATTTT
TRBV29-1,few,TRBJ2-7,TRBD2,CSVLGRRTSGPHYEQYF,TGCAGCGTTCTAGGTAGGCGGACTAGCGGACCTCACTACGAGCAGTACTTC
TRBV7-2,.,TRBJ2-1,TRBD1,CASSQQGGIYNEQFF,TGTGCCAGCAGCCAACAGGGGGGAATATACAATGAGCAGTTCTTC
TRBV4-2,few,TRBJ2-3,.,CASSPGTLLTDTQYF,TGTGCCAGCAGCCCCGGGACTCTTCTCACAGATACGCAGTATTTT
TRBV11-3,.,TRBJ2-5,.,CASRSGPELVTQYF,TGTGCCAGCAGGTCCGGACCAGAGCTGGTGACCCAGTACTTC
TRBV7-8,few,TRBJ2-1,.,CASSLALVGHNEQFF,TGTGCCAGCAGCTTAGCGCTTGTCGGACACAATGAGCAGTTCTTC
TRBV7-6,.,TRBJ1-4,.,CASSLSAGEKLFF,TGTGCCAGCAGCTTGTCCGCTGGGGAAAAACTGTTTTTT
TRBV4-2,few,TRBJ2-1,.,CASSQDLSDRVTHNEQFF,TGTGCCAGCAGCCAAGATTTGTCGGATCGGGTTACCCACAATGAGCAGTTCTTC
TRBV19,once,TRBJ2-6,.,CASANSGANVLTF,TGTGCCAGTGCAAACTCTGGGGCCAACGTCCTGACTTTC
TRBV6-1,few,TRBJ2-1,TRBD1,CASSGRGLSYNEQFF,TGTGCCAGCAGTGGCAGGGGGCTCTCCTACAATGAGCAGTTCTTC
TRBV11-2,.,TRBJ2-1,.,CASSLWASDAEQFF,TGTGCCAGCAGCTTATGGGCTAGCGACGCTGAGCAGTTCTTC
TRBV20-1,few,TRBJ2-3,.,CSARAGIDTDTQYF,TGCAGTGCTAGAGCGGGGATCGACACAGATACGCAGTATTTT
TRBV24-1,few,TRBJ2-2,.,CATSDLRPSDGELFF,TGTGCCACCAGTGATTTGAGGCCCTCTGACGGGGAGCTGTTTTTT
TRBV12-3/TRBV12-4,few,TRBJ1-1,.,CASTVDSYTEAFF,TGTGCCAGCACCGTGGACAGCTACACTGAAGCTTTCTTT
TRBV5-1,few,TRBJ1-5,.,CASSPGGFNQPQHF,TGCGCCAGCAGCCCGGGGGGCTTCAATCAGCCCCAGCATTTT
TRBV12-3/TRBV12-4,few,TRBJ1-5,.,CASSLIGAGNQPQHF,TGTGCCAGCAGTTTAATAGGGGCAGGGAATCAGCCCCAGCATTTT
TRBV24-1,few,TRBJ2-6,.,CATSEGGPGANVLTF,TGTGCCACCAGTGAGGGGGGCCCTGGGGCCAACGTCCTGACTTTC
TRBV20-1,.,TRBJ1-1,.,CSARDYIGGITEAFF,TGCAGTGCTAGAGATTATATCGGGGGGATCACTGAAGCTTTCTTT
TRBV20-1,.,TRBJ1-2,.,CSARQGPAAGYTF,TGCAGTGCTAGACAGGGACCCGCGGCTGGCTACACCTTC
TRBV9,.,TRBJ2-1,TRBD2,CASSEAPGIGSGSDEQFF,TGTGCCAGCAGCGAGGCCCCCGGTATTGGTAGCGGGAGCGATGAGCAGTTCTTC
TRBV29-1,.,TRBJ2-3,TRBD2,CSTPIAGVGDTQYF,TGCAGCACACCGATAGCGGGAGTGGGAGATACGCAGTATTTT
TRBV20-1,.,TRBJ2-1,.,CSATDDADSYNEQFF,TGCAGTGCTACCGACGACGCAGATTCCTACAATGAGCAGTTCTTC
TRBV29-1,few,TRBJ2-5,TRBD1,CSARDRAQETQYF,TGCAGCGCCCGGGACAGGGCACAAGAGACCCAGTACTTC
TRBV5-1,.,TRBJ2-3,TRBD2,CASIGLAGGTDTQYF,TGCGCCAGCATTGGACTAGCGGGAGGGACAGATACGCAGTATTTT
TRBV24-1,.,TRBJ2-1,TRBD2,CATLAGEHEQFF,TGTGCCACCCTAGCGGGAGAACACGAGCAGTTCTTC
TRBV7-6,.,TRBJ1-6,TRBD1,CASSLAPGQGNSPLHF,TGTGCCAGCAGCTTAGCACCGGGACAGGGCAATTCACCCCTCCACTTT